These T cell receptor beta chains were read from a single sample in a study of response to subunit inactivated influenza vaccine. TCRdb reanalysed the RT-PCR reads using MiXCR and keeps one entry per CDR3 protein. The data contain roughly 710,000 distinct CDR3 sequences, approximately 15% of them seen just once; the ten biggest clones take up around 7.6%. This sample comprised PBMCs from blood, obtained less than 15 days before vaccination. The origin of the receptors is a man aged 50 or older who received an inactivated influenza vaccine. Both conserved end residues are part of each CDR3. A D gene is named only where the DNA matches it firmly. Clone sizes are given selectively: once, few, many, or a class where the clone is expanded.

>NA|TRBJ1-2|NA|TRBV2
TGTGCCAGCAGCAGCGGCCCCCATGGCTACACCTTC
CASSSGPHGYTF
>few|TRBJ2-7|TRBD2|TRBV7-2
TGTGCCAGCAGCTTAGCCCTGAGGCGGGGGAGCTCCTACGAGCAGTACTTC
CASSLALRRGSSYEQYF
>many|TRBJ2-2|NA|TRBV21-1
TGTGCCAGTCCGCAACCGGGACAGACGAACACCGGGGAGCTGTTTTTT
CASPQPGQTNTGELFF
>few|TRBJ2-1|NA|TRBV15
TGTGCCACCAGCAGGCAGGGTCGTGGTGACAATGAGCAGTTCTTC
CATSRQGRGDNEQFF
>few|TRBJ2-3|TRBD2|TRBV7-2
TGTGCCAGCAGCTTTAGCGGGGGGCCCTCTAGCACAGATACGCAGTATTTT
CASSFSGGPSSTDTQYF
>NA|TRBJ2-3|TRBD2|TRBV29-1
TGCAGCGTGGACCGGAGCGGGGGGCCCACAGATACGCAGTATTTT
CSVDRSGGPTDTQYF
>few|TRBJ2-5|NA|TRBV15
TGTGCCACCAGCAGAGATAAGGTCCAAGAGACCCAGTACTTC
CATSRDKVQETQYF
>few|TRBJ1-2|NA|TRBV28
TGTGCCAGCAGTTTGGACAGCCGAGACTATGGCTACACCTTC
CASSLDSRDYGYTF
>NA|TRBJ2-7|NA|TRBV6-2/TRBV6-3
TGTGCCAGCACCTTAATAGGGGAACCCTACGAGCAGTACTTC
CASTLIGEPYEQYF
>NA|TRBJ2-2|NA|TRBV10-3
TGTGCCATCAGTGGCGGGGCAGGGCATTTCACCGGGGAGCTGTTTTTT
CAISGGAGHFTGELFF
>NA|TRBJ2-5|TRBD2|TRBV6-1
TGTGCCAGCAGTCGGACTAGATTACGAGAGACCCAGTACTTC
CASSRTRLRETQYF
>few|TRBJ2-7|TRBD1|TRBV19
TGTGCCAGTAGTACCGGACAGGGGGCGAGGACCTACGAGCAGTACTTC
CASSTGQGARTYEQYF
>NA|TRBJ1-1|TRBD1|TRBV4-3
TGCGCCAGCAGTCTCGCCCGGGACAGCAACACTGAAGCTTTCTTT
CASSLARDSNTEAFF
>NA|TRBJ2-3|TRBD2|TRBV5-1
TGCGCCAGCAGCTACGGGACTAGCGGGAGCACAGATACGCAGTATTTT
CASSYGTSGSTDTQYF
>many|TRBJ2-5|NA|TRBV10-3
TGTGCCATCAGGAGAGAAAGCGGCGGTCAAGAGACCCAGTACTTC
CAIRRESGGQETQYF
>few|TRBJ2-1|NA|TRBV7-9
TGTGCCAGCAGCTTAGACTACCTAGAGATGATCGGGCAGTTCTTC
CASSLDYLEMIGQFF
>few|TRBJ2-5|TRBD1|TRBV11-2
TGTGCCAGCAGCCGACAGGGGGGAGGCTCTATGGAGACCCAGTACTTC
CASSRQGGGSMETQYF
>NA|TRBJ2-5|NA|TRBV28
TGTGCCAGCAGTCCCCCCGGGGATGGGGCAGAGACCCAGTACTTC
CASSPPGDGAETQYF
>NA|TRBJ2-3|TRBD2|TRBV6-1
TGTGCCAGCAGTGCATCCGGGGGAGGGAGCACAGATACGCAGTATTTT
CASSASGGGSTDTQYF
>many|TRBJ2-7|TRBD2|TRBV7-9
TGTGCCAGCAGCTTACGACCTAGCGGGAGTATAGTACCCGAGCAGTACTTC
CASSLRPSGSIVPEQYF
>many|TRBJ2-1|TRBD2|TRBV15
TGTGCCACCAGCACTTCTAGCGGGAATTACAATGAGCAGTTCTTC
CATSTSSGNYNEQFF
>NA|TRBJ2-2|TRBD2|TRBV7-2
TGTGCCAGCAGCTTAAACGGGAGGGGGATCGGCGGGGAGCTGTTTTTT
CASSLNGRGIGGELFF
>many|TRBJ2-3|NA|TRBV6-1
TGTGCCAGCATGTGGTCGTCTGATCTTAGCACAGATACGCAGTATTTT
CASMWSSDLSTDTQYF
>NA|TRBJ2-7|TRBD1|TRBV4-3
TGCGCCAGCAGCCAAGGGGGACAGTGGGGCGGCGAGCAGTACTTC
CASSQGGQWGGEQYF
>few|TRBJ1-2|NA|TRBV10-3
TGTGCCATCTTCGATTTATCCTATGGCTACACCTTC
CAIFDLSYGYTF
>few|TRBJ2-2|TRBD1|TRBV2
TGTGCCAGCATTTACGACAGGGGGCCGAACACCGGGGAGCTGTTTTTT
CASIYDRGPNTGELFF